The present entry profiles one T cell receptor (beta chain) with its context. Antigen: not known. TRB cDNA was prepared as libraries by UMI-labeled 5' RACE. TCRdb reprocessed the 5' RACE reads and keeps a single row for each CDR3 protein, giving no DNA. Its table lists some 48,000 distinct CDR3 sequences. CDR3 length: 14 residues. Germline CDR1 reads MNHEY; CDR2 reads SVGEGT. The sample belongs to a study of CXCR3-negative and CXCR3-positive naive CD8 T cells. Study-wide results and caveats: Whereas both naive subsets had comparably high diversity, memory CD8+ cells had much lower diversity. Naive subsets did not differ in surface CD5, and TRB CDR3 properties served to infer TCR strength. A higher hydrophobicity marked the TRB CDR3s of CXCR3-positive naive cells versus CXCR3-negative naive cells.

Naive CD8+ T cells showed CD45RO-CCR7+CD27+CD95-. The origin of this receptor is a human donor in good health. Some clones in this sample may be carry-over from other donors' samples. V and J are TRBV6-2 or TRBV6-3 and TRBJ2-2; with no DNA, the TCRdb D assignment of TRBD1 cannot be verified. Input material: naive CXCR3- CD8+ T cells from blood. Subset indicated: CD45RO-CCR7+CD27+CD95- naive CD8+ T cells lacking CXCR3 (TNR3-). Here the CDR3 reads CASSYSGGGGELFF.